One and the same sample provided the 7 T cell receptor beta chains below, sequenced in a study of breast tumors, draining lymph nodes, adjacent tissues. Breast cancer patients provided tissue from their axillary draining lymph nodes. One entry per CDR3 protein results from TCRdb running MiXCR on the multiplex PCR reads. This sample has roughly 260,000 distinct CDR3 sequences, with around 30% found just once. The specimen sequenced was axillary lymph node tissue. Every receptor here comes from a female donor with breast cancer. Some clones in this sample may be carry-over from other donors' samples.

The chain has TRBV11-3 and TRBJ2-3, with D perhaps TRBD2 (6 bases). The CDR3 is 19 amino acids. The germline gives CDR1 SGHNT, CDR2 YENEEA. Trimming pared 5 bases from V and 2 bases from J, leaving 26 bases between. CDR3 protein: CASSTKKSWRAGHTDTQYF. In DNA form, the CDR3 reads TGTGCCAGCAGCACCAAAAAGAGCTGGAGGGCCGGGCACACAGATACGCAGTATTTT.

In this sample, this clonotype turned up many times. CDR3 sequence reads: CASSILHSNQPQHF. The CDR3 DNA reads TGTGCCAGTAGTATCCTCCATAGCAATCAGCCCCAGCATTTT. This chain joins TRBV19 and TRBJ1-5; D not resolved. V was shortened by 3 bases and J by 0 bases, with 6 bases between the two germline ends. CDR1 and CDR2 (germline): LNHDA, SQIVND (reference sequence). CDR3 length: 14 amino acids.

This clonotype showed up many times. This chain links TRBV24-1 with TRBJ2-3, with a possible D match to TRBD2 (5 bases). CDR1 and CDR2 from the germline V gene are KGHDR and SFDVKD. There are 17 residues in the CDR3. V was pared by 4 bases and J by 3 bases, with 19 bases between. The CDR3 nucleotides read TGTGCCACCAGTGAGTTTCGCGACTCAGCGGAAACAGATACGCAGTATTTT. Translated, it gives CATSEFRDSAETDTQYF.

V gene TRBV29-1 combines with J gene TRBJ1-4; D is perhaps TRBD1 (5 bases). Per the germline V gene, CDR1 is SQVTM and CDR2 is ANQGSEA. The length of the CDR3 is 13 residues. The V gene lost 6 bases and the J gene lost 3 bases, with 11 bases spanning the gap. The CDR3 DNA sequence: TGCAGCGTCCGGGGGGACGCTAATGAAAAACTGTTTTTT. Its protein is CSVRGDANEKLFF.

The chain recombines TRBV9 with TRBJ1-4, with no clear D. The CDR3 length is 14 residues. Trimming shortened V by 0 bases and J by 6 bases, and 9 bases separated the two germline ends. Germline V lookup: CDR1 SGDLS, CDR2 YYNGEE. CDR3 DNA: TGTGCCAGCAGCGTAGGACTAGCCGATGAAAAACTGTTTTTT. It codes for CASSVGLADEKLFF.

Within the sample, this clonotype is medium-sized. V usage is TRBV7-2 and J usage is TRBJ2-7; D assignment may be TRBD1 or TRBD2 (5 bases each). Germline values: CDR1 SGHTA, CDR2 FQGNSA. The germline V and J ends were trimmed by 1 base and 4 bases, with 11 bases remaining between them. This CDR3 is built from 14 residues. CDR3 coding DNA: TGTGCCAGCAGCTTAGGTATGGGGGAGTACGAGCAGTACTTC. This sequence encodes CASSLGMGEYEQYF. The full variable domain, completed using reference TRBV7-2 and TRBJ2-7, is GAGVSQSPSNKVTEKGKDVELRCDPISGHTALYWYRQSLGQGLEFLIYFQGNSAPDKSGLPSDRFSAERTGGSVSTLTIQRTQQEDSAVYLCASSLGMGEYEQYFGPGTRLTVT.

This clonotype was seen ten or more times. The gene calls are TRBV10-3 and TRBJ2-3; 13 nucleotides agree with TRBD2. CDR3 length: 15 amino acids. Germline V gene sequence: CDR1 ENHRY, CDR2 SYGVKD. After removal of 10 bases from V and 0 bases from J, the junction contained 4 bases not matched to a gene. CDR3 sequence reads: CASGLAGASTDTQYF. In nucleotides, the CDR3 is TGTGCCAGCGGACTAGCGGGGGCCAGCACAGATACGCAGTATTTT.